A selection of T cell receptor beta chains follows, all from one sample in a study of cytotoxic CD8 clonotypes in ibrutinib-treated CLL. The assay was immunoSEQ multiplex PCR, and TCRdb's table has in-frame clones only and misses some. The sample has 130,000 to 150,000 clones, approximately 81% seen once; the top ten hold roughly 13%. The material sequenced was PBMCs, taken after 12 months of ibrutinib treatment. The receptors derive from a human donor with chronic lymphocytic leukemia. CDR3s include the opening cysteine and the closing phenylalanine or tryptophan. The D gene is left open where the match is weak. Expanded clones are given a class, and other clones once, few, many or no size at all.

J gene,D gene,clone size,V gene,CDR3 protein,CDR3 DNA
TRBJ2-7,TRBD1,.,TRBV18,CASSLGQGAYEQYF,TGTGCCAGCTCACTAGGGCAGGGGGCATACGAGCAGTACTTC
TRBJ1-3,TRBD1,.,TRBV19,CASSIRTGDSGNTIYF,TGTGCCAGTAGTATCAGAACAGGGGACTCTGGAAACACCATATATTTT
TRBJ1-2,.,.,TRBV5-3,CARSPRSNYGYTF,TGTGCCAGAAGCCCCAGGAGTAACTATGGCTACACCTTC
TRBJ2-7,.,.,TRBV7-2,CASSLVQSYEQYF,TGTGCCAGCAGCTTAGTGCAGTCATACGAGCAGTACTTC
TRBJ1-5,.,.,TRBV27,CASSLSPSWDSNQPQHF,TGTGCCAGCAGTTTATCGCCATCATGGGATAGCAATCAGCCCCAGCATTTT
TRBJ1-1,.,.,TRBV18,CASSPRRETEAFF,TGTGCCAGCTCACCACGTAGGGAGACTGAAGCTTTCTTT
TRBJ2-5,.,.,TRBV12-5,CAVGDLGETQYF,TGTGCTGTGGGGGACCTAGGGGAGACCCAGTACTTC
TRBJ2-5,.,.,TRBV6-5,CASSWLGDQETQYF,TGTGCCAGCAGTTGGTTAGGAGATCAAGAGACCCAGTACTTC
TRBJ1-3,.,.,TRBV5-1,CASSLESSGNTIYF,TGCGCCAGCAGCTTGGAGAGCTCTGGAAACACCATATATTTT
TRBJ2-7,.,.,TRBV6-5,CASSYTGFDEQYF,TGTGCCAGCAGTTACACAGGGTTCGACGAGCAGTACTTC
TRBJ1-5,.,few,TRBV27,CASSLNRNQPQHF,TGTGCCAGCAGTTTAAATCGCAATCAGCCCCAGCATTTT
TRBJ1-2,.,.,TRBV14,CASSLRWGDYGYTF,TGTGCCAGCAGCCTCAGATGGGGGGACTATGGCTACACCTTC
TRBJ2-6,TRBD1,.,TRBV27,CASSRRDRGRAGANVLTF,TGTGCCAGCAGTCGCCGGGACAGGGGGCGCGCTGGGGCCAACGTCCTGACTTTC
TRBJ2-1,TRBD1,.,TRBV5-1,CASSGGQGSLYNEQFF,TGCGCCAGCAGCGGAGGACAGGGGTCACTCTACAATGAGCAGTTCTTC
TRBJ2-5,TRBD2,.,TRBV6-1,CASNGLAGGRETQYF,TGTGCCAGCAACGGACTAGCGGGAGGACGAGAGACCCAGTACTTC
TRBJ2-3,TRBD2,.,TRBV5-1,CASSPILARSTDTQYF,TGCGCCAGCAGCCCCATACTAGCGAGAAGCACAGATACGCAGTATTTT
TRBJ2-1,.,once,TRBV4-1,CASRPTETDYNEQFF,TGCGCCAGCAGGCCGACAGAAACCGATTACAATGAGCAGTTCTTC
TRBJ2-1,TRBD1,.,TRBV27,CASSSLGDRTYNEQFF,TGTGCCAGCAGCTCCTTAGGGGACAGGACTTACAATGAGCAGTTCTTC
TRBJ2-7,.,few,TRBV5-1,CASSLEGDHYEQYF,TGCGCCAGCAGCTTGGAGGGGGACCACTACGAGCAGTACTTC
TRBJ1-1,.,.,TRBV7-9,CASSLPRDGDTEAFF,TGTGCCAGCAGCTTGCCCCGGGACGGGGACACTGAAGCTTTCTTT
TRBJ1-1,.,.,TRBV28,CASSFWGDGATEAFF,TGTGCCAGCAGTTTTTGGGGGGACGGGGCCACTGAAGCTTTCTTT
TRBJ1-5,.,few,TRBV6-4,CASKEGRSNQPQHF,TGTGCCAGCAAGGAGGGGAGGAGCAATCAGCCCCAGCATTTT
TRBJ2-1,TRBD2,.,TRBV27,CASSLFGLAGVSGEQFF,TGTGCCAGCAGTTTATTTGGGCTAGCGGGAGTGTCGGGTGAGCAGTTCTTC
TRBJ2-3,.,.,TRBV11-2,CASSLLRPDTQYF,TGTGCCAGCAGCTTGCTTCGTCCAGATACGCAGTATTTT
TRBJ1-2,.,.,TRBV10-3,CAITGGGYGYTF,TGTGCCATCACCGGCGGGGGGTATGGCTACACCTTC
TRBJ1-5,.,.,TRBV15,CATSWHPKYGGELNSNQPQHF,TGTGCCACCAGCTGGCACCCGAAGTACGGGGGGGAACTGAATAGCAATCAGCCCCAGCATTTT
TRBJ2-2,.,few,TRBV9,CASSVVWTGELFF,TGTGCCAGCAGCGTAGTTTGGACCGGGGAGCTGTTTTTT
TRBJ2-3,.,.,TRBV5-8,CASSHGLATDTQYF,TGTGCCAGCAGCCACGGGCTAGCGACAGATACGCAGTATTTT
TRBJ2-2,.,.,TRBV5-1,CASTTLETGWDTGELFF,TGCGCCAGCACCACACTCGAAACAGGATGGGACACCGGGGAGCTGTTTTTT
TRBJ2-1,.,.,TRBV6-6,CASRSGGGSYNEQFF,TGTGCCAGCAGGTCCGGAGGGGGCTCCTACAATGAGCAGTTCTTC
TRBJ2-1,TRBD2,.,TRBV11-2,CASRVPGLENEQFF,TGTGCCAGCAGAGTACCGGGACTAGAGAATGAGCAGTTCTTC
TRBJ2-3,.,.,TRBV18,CASSESTDTQYF,TGTGCCAGCTCCGAAAGCACAGATACGCAGTATTTT
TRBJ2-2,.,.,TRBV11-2,CASSLAGATGELFF,TGTGCCAGCAGCTTAGCGGGAGCGACCGGGGAGCTGTTTTTT
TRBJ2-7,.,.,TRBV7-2,CATSRERASYEQYF,TGTGCCACCAGCCGCGAGAGGGCGTCCTACGAGCAGTACTTC
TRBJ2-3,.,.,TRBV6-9,CASSYADTQYF,TGTGCCAGCAGTTACGCTGATACGCAGTATTTT
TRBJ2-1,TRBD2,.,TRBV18,CASSPTSGMIYNEQFF,TGTGCCAGCTCACCGACTAGCGGGATGATCTACAATGAGCAGTTCTTC
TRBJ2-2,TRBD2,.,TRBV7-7,CASSLSPGGHTGELFF,TGTGCCAGCAGCTTAAGTCCGGGGGGACACACCGGGGAGCTGTTTTTT
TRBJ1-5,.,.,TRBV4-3,CASSQDPGNQPQHF,TGCGCCAGCAGCCAAGACCCCGGGAATCAGCCCCAGCATTTT
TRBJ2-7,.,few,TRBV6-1,CASTGWPYEQYF,TGTGCCAGCACCGGATGGCCCTACGAGCAGTACTTC
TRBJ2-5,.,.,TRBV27,CASSSQFGGMQETQYF,TGTGCCAGCAGTTCCCAGTTCGGAGGAATGCAAGAGACCCAGTACTTC
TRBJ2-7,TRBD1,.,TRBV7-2,CASSQATGTGSYEQYF,TGTGCCAGCAGCCAGGCTACCGGGACAGGGAGTTACGAGCAGTACTTC
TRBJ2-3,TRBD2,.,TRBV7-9,CASSLFQREGKRFTDTQYF,TGTGCCAGCAGCTTATTCCAGCGGGAGGGGAAGAGGTTTACAGATACGCAGTATTTT
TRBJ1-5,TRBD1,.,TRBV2,CASMGQGGQPQHF,TGTGCCAGCATGGGGCAGGGGGGGCAGCCCCAGCATTTT
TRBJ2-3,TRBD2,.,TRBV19,CASGLAGGTDTQYF,TGTGCCAGTGGGCTAGCGGGAGGAACCGATACGCAGTATTTT